The rows below give T cell receptor beta chains drawn from one sample of a study of blood T cell repertoires in COVID-19. Measured with immunoSEQ multiplex PCR; TCRdb has only the in-frame clones, and not every one. This table has about 300,000 clones, about 90% appearing once. Sequencing used peripheral blood. These receptors were obtained from a woman between 45 and 60 years old with COVID-19, enrolled during active disease. Both conserved end residues are part of each CDR3. A D gene is named only where the DNA matches it firmly. Size values are once, few and many counts, or a class for expanded clones, and some rows have none.

>NA|once|TRBJ2-1|TRBV5-1|11
TGCGCCAGCAGCTTGGCAGATGAGCAGTTCTTC
CASSLADEQFF
>NA|NA|TRBJ2-3|TRBV2|16
TGTGCCAGCAGTGAAAGAGGCCCATCCGTAACAGATACGCAGTATTTT
CASSERGPSVTDTQYF
>NA|NA|TRBJ2-1|TRBV18|15
TGTGCCAGCTCACAGGACAGCGCTGATTACAATGAGCAGTTCTTC
CASSQDSADYNEQFF
>NA|NA|TRBJ2-5|TRBV15|13
TGTGCCACCAGCAGAGGGGGCGTGGAGACCCAGTACTTC
CATSRGGVETQYF
>NA|NA|TRBJ2-5|TRBV12-5|13
TGTGCTAGTGGTTTGGACAACTCAGGGACCCAGTACTTC
CASGLDNSGTQYF
>TRBD1|NA|TRBJ2-1|TRBV19|15
TGTGCCAGTAGTATAGCAGGGGGCGCCTACAATGAGCAGTTCTTC
CASSIAGGAYNEQFF
>TRBD2|once|TRBJ2-7|TRBV9|15
TGTGCCAGCAGTGCCAGACTAGCGGGAGGGCCCGAGCAGTACTTC
CASSARLAGGPEQYF
>NA|NA|TRBJ2-2|TRBV13|15
TGTGCCAGCAGCTTGGGCAGACCGAACACCGGGGAGCTGTTTTTT
CASSLGRPNTGELFF
>TRBD2|once|TRBJ2-5|TRBV28|15
TGTGCCAGCGCTAGAGGCGGGAGAAAGGCAGAGACCCAGTACTTC
CASARGGRKAETQYF
>NA|NA|TRBJ1-2|TRBV12-5|14
TGTGCTAGTGGCCCAACACGGGGGGCGGCTGGCTACACCTTC
CASGPTRGAAGYTF
>TRBD2|NA|TRBJ2-7|TRBV9|15
TGTGCCAGCAGCCCGGGACTAGCGGGAGGTGAGGAGCAGTACTTC
CASSPGLAGGEEQYF
>TRBD2|NA|TRBJ2-7|TRBV9|13
TGTGCCAGCGGGGAGGGGACGGTAAACGAGCAGTACTTC
CASGEGTVNEQYF
>NA|NA|TRBJ1-1|TRBV24-1|14
TGTGCCACCAGTGATTTGTACGGGGGGGGTGAGGCTTTCTTT
CATSDLYGGGEAFF
>TRBD1|NA|TRBJ1-2|TRBV27|15
TGTGCCAGCAGTTTGGGACAGGGGGTTGGGATTGGCTACACCTTC
CASSLGQGVGIGYTF
>TRBD2|once|TRBJ2-7|TRBV5-1|14
TGCGCCAGCAGCACACTAGCGGGATCCTACGAGCAGTACTTC
CASSTLAGSYEQYF
>NA|once|TRBJ2-1|TRBV24-1|15
TGTGCCACCAGTGATCACAGGGTCGGCTACAATGAGCAGTTCTTC
CATSDHRVGYNEQFF
>NA|few|TRBJ1-1|TRBV7-2|18
TGTGCCAGCAGCCTACTGACAGGATCCTATAGGTCTTACACTGAAGCTTTCTTT
CASSLLTGSYRSYTEAFF
>NA|NA|TRBJ1-1|TRBV29-1|13
TGCAGCGTCGAGTGGGCAGTTAAAGGTGAAGCTTTCTTT
CSVEWAVKGEAFF
>TRBD2|once|TRBJ2-1|TRBV5-1|15
TGCGCCAGCACCCACGGGGGGGACACTTACAATGAGCAGTTCTTC
CASTHGGDTYNEQFF
>TRBD1|NA|TRBJ2-7|TRBV11-3|16
TGTGCCAGCAGCCCTACCCCCTCGACAGGGGTGTACGAGCAGTACTTC
CASSPTPSTGVYEQYF
>TRBD1|NA|TRBJ2-5|TRBV10-1|15
TGCGCCAGCAGTGATACAGGGGCTTCGGAAGAGACCCAGTACTTC
CASSDTGASEETQYF
>NA|once|TRBJ1-5|TRBV6-2/TRBV6-3|15
TGTGCCAGCAGTTACTCGATGGGGGGTGTTCAGCCCCAGCATTTT
CASSYSMGGVQPQHF
>NA|NA|TRBJ2-5|TRBV24-1|14
TGTGCCACTCACCCTGGACAAGTAGGAGAGACCCAGTACTTC
CATHPGQVGETQYF
>TRBD1|NA|TRBJ2-7|TRBV5-4|15
TGTGCCAGCAGCACCGGGACAGGACGTTCTTACGAGCAGTACTTC
CASSTGTGRSYEQYF
>TRBD1|NA|TRBJ1-2|TRBV5-4|14
TGTGCCAGCAGCTTGGTGACAGGGGATTATGGCTACACCTTC
CASSLVTGDYGYTF
>NA|few|TRBJ1-1|TRBV19|19
TGTGCCAGTAGTCGGGTGGCAACAGGCACCTGGGCCGCGAACACTGAAGCTTTCTTT
CASSRVATGTWAANTEAFF
>TRBD1|NA|TRBJ1-2|TRBV29-1|12
TGCAGCGCTGGTGGACAGGGGCATGGCTACACCTTC
CSAGGQGHGYTF
>NA|NA|TRBJ2-7|TRBV7-3|13
TGTGCCAGCAGCTTAATGGTCGTGAGCGAGCAGTACTTC
CASSLMVVSEQYF
>NA|NA|TRBJ2-5|TRBV5-4|13
TGTGCCAGCAGCTTGGTTCTTTCCGAGACCCAGTACTTC
CASSLVLSETQYF
>NA|NA|TRBJ1-1|TRBV11-2|15
TGTGCCAGCAGCTTCACTTTGGCGGGGGATTCTGAAGCTTTCTTT
CASSFTLAGDSEAFF
>TRBD1|NA|TRBJ1-6|TRBV30|14
TGTGCCTGGAGTCGGGACAGAACAAATTCACCCCTCCACTTT
CAWSRDRTNSPLHF